The next 16 T cell receptor beta chains were all read from a single sample in a study of blood T cell repertoires in COVID-19. Profiling relied on immunoSEQ multiplex PCR, and the TCRdb table lists in-frame clones only, not all of them. The sample lists 220,000 or so clones, about nine tenths occurring once. The source material was peripheral blood. The receptors here all came from a man in his fifties or sixties who had recovered from COVID-19.

V and J are TRBV4-2 and TRBJ1-6, with D possibly being TRBD1 (5 bases). Trimming removed 0 bases at V and 2 bases at J, with 14 bases between. This CDR3 has 18 residues. Germline lookup yields CDR1 LGHNA and CDR2 YNFKEQ. The CDR3 reads CASSQESRAITYNSPLHF. The CDR3 coding sequence is TGTGCCAGCAGCCAAGAATCCAGGGCAATTACCTATAATTCACCCCTCCACTTT.

The CDR3 is CASSFTSNEQYF. The CDR3 DNA follows: TGTGCCAGCAGCTTTACTAGCAACGAGCAGTACTTC. V gene TRBV7-9 combines with J gene TRBJ2-7; D possibly corresponds to TRBD2 (6 bases). The germline V and J ends were trimmed by 3 bases and 5 bases, with 8 bases remaining between them. This CDR3 comprises 12 residues. Germline V gene data show CDR1 as SEHNR and CDR2 as FQNEAQ (reference sequence).

This clone turned up a few times. V and J are TRBV12-5 and TRBJ2-5, with 9 bases fitting TRBD2. V was pared by 11 bases and J by 6 bases, with 10 bases of the junction left unmatched. The CDR3 consists of 13 residues. Germline CDR1 is LGHNT and CDR2 is FRNRAP. The CDR3 DNA sequence: TGTGCTGTGGTTTGGCTAGCGGGGAAGACCCAGTACTTC. Its translation: CAVVWLAGKTQYF.

The CDR3 sequence is CASSPQNGQGYTF. The CDR3 nucleotides are TGTGCCAGCTCACCACAAAACGGTCAAGGCTACACCTTC. J is TRBJ1-2 and V is TRBV18; D gene uncertain. V was pared by 1 base and J by 8 bases, with 11 bases between. From germline, CDR1 is KGHSH and CDR2 LQKENI. The CDR3 covers 13 residues.

The V gene is TRBV19, the J gene TRBJ2-7; 7 bases line up with TRBD1. V was clipped by 5 bases and J by 0 bases; unmatched bases: 7. Germline loops: CDR1 LNHDA, CDR2 SQIVND (reference sequence). The CDR3 runs to 15 residues. CDR3 nucleotides: TGTGCCAGTAGTGCCCAGACAGGGTCCTCCTACGAGCAGTACTTC. This encodes CASSAQTGSSYEQYF.

The chain couples TRBV14 to TRBJ2-3; TRBD2 matches at 12 bases. Unmatched junction bases numbered 4, after V lost 3 bases and J lost 0 bases. Germline values: CDR1 SGHDN, CDR2 FVKESK. This CDR3 spans 17 amino acids. CDR3 in DNA: TGTGCCAGCAGCCATGGGACTAGCGGGCTTAGCACAGATACGCAGTATTTT. Its translation: CASSHGTSGLSTDTQYF.

The chain links TRBV20-1 to TRBJ2-5; perhaps TRBD1 as D (5 bases). Germline V gene data show CDR1 as DFQATT and CDR2 as SNEGSKA (reference sequence). CDR3 size: 11 residues. The CDR3 region has the DNA TGCAGCCTCCTGAAGGGGGAGACCCAGTACTTC. Its translation: CSLLKGETQYF.

V gene TRBV28 combines with J gene TRBJ1-2, with TRBD1 matching over 8 bases. Germline-derived CDR1 and CDR2 are MDHEN and SYDVKM. J was trimmed by 4 bases and V by 3 bases; bases with no gene match: 10. The CDR3 spans 16 residues. The CDR3 is CASSFPPRTGIYGYTF. CDR3 in DNA: TGTGCCAGCAGTTTTCCCCCCCGGACAGGGATCTATGGCTACACCTTC.

The genes are TRBV7-3 and TRBJ1-1; 8 nucleotides line up with TRBD1. Germline V gene sequence: CDR1 SGHTA, CDR2 FQGTGA. The CDR3 totals 13 residues. The V segment lost 3 bases and the J segment 4 bases; nucleotides outside the gene matches: 1. CDR3 bases: TGTGCCAGCAGCTTCCAGGGGGCCACTGAAGCTTTCTTT. It yields the protein CASSFQGATEAFF.

The chain has TRBV4-3 and TRBJ1-1; TRBD1 is a possible D gene (5 bases). Trimming stripped 0 bases from V and 2 bases from J, with 10 bases between. This CDR3 spans 15 amino acids. Germline-derived CDR1 and CDR2 are LGHNA and YSLEER. The CDR3 DNA reads as TGCGCCAGCAGCCAAGATTGGGGGGGAAACACTGAAGCTTTCTTT. Encoded protein: CASSQDWGGNTEAFF.

This clone occurred a few times. The CDR3 protein is CATSDLTGYGGYTF. The CDR3 DNA is TGTGCCACCAGTGATTTGACAGGGTACGGTGGCTACACCTTC. The chain couples TRBV24-1 to TRBJ1-2, with D possibly matching TRBD1 (6 bases). CDR1 is KGHDR, CDR2 SFDVKD, per germline. The V end lost 0 bases, the J end lost 7 bases, and 11 bases lay between the germline ends. This CDR3 is 14 amino acids long.

The rearrangement links TRBV6-5 to TRBJ2-1, with D possibly matching TRBD1 (6 bases). The CDR3 loop spans 15 amino acids. CDR1 MNHEY and CDR2 SVGAGI come from the germline V gene. V was cut by 10 bases and J by 4 bases, with 20 bases left in between. DNA for the CDR3: TGTGCCACCGATCATGGGGGCAGAACGTACAATGAGCAGTTCTTC. Encoded protein: CATDHGGRTYNEQFF.

The rearrangement links TRBV27 to TRBJ2-1, with 7 bases identical to TRBD1. This CDR3 has 13 residues. The germline gives CDR1 MNHEY, CDR2 SMNVEV (reference sequence). The ends lost 2 bases at V and 8 bases at J; junction bases unmatched: 3. This CDR3 is CASSLMRGHEQFF. For the CDR3, the DNA is TGTGCCAGCAGTTTAATGAGGGGGCATGAGCAGTTCTTC.

The V and J genes are TRBV10-1 and TRBJ2-5; TRBD2 matches 12 bases. The CDR3 contains 13 residues. CDR1 is WNHNN and CDR2 is SYGVQD in the germline V gene (reference sequence). V lost 8 bases, J lost 3 bases, and 1 base stayed unmatched. The CDR3 DNA reads TGCGCCAGCCCTAGCGGGGGGGAAGAGACCCAGTACTTC. Translating it yields CASPSGGEETQYF.

The V and J genes are TRBV30 and TRBJ2-2; 7 nucleotides align to TRBD1. The CDR3 length is 14 residues. V shed 5 bases, J shed 0 bases, and the junction held 3 bases outside the gene matches. CDR1 and CDR2 from the germline V gene are GTSNPN and SVGIG (reference sequence). CDR3 sequence: CAWRQGSNTGELFF. The CDR3 nucleotides read TGTGCCTGGCGACAGGGCTCGAACACCGGGGAGCTGTTTTTT.

The chain is built from TRBV24-1 and TRBJ2-7; a weak D match, TRBD1 (5 bases). CDR3 length: 14 residues. Trimming pared 8 bases from V and 2 bases from J, leaving 15 bases between. Germline V gives CDR1 KGHDR, CDR2 SFDVKD. The CDR3: CATTPGFCPYEQYF. As DNA, the CDR3 is TGTGCCACCACACCAGGGTTTTGTCCCTACGAGCAGTACTTC.